Listed below are T cell receptor beta chains from one sample, sequenced in a study of T-cell reconstitution after alpha-beta-depleted transplantation in children. TCRdb processed the PCR reads anew with MiXCR; each CDR3 protein has one entry. The table lists 90,000 to 150,000 distinct CDR3 sequences, 23% of them singletons. The sequencing here drew on PBMCs, mostly from graft donor cells, taken 180 days after TCRalphabeta/CD19-depleted stem cell transplant. Source of these receptors: a male patient aged 2 to 9 who had a stem cell transplant for chronic granulomatous disease, so the T cells may come from the graft donor. The CDR3 runs from the conserved cysteine through the conserved F or W. A D gene is named only where the DNA matches it firmly. Part of the rows lack a size; the others show once, few, many or a class for expanded clones.

V gene	D gene	J gene	clone size	CDR3 DNA	CDR3 protein
TRBV24-1	.	TRBJ2-1	once	TGTGCCACCAGTGATTTGCGAGGCCCCTCGGGTAGCAATGAGCAGTTCTTC	CATSDLRGPSGSNEQFF
TRBV20-1	.	TRBJ2-1	many	TGCAGTGCTAGAGATCTGATAGCAGCAGACAATGAGCAGTTCTTC	CSARDLIAADNEQFF
TRBV6-5	.	TRBJ1-1	.	TGTGCCAGCAGTTACTCCTTCGGGACAACCGAAGCTTTCTTT	CASSYSFGTTEAFF
TRBV4-1	TRBD1	TRBJ2-7	.	TGCGCCAGCAGCCCTGGGACAGCGGATAACTACGAGCAGTACTTC	CASSPGTADNYEQYF
TRBV6-2/TRBV6-3	TRBD1	TRBJ1-1	many	TGTGCCAGCCGGGGAGGGGGCAAGGACACTGAAGCTTTCTTT	CASRGGGKDTEAFF
TRBV29-1	TRBD1	TRBJ1-1	many	TGCAGCGTTGTTCGCCAGGGGGCAATGAACACTGAAGCTTTCTTT	CSVVRQGAMNTEAFF
TRBV5-4	TRBD1	TRBJ2-5	few	TGTGCCAGCAACCTACAGGGGGCGGGTCAAGAGACCCAGTACTTC	CASNLQGAGQETQYF
TRBV20-1	TRBD2	TRBJ2-2	.	TGCAGTGCTCGGATAGCGGGAGGTTACATCGGGGAGCTGTTTTTT	CSARIAGGYIGELFF
TRBV7-2	.	TRBJ1-2	.	TGTGCCAGCGGCGGCCTTGCGGTGGTCAATGGCTACACCTTC	CASGGLAVVNGYTF
TRBV12-3/TRBV12-4	.	TRBJ1-5	.	TGTGCCAGCAGTCCCGGGACACTATATCAGCCCCAGCATTTT	CASSPGTLYQPQHF
TRBV20-1	TRBD2	TRBJ2-1	.	TGCAGTGCGTCCAATCCCGGGACTAGCGGCTACAATGAGCAGTTCTTC	CSASNPGTSGYNEQFF
TRBV12-3/TRBV12-4	.	TRBJ2-4	.	TGTGCCAGCAGTTTAGGGCCGGGGGAAAACATTCAGTACTTC	CASSLGPGENIQYF
TRBV5-1	.	TRBJ2-3	many	TGCGCCAGCAGCTTGACCGGGACTAGCACAGATACGCAGTATTTT	CASSLTGTSTDTQYF
TRBV5-1	.	TRBJ2-7	few	TGCGCCAGCGGTCGGACGGGAGCCTCCTACGAGCAGTACTTC	CASGRTGASYEQYF
TRBV7-9	.	TRBJ2-2	.	TGTGCCAGCAGCCTCGGGACATACACCGGGGAGCTGTTTTTT	CASSLGTYTGELFF
TRBV24-1	.	TRBJ1-1	few	TGTGCCACCAGTGACGGTCCCCTTGGGACTGAAGCTTTCTTT	CATSDGPLGTEAFF
TRBV29-1	.	TRBJ1-2	many	TGCAGCGTTGATGCAGGTACCAGGGAAGGCTACACCTTC	CSVDAGTREGYTF